This T cell receptor (beta chain) was sequenced in a study of T cells after yellow fever vaccination. Study at large: Preparation of the low-cell-number fractions used SMART-Seq v4 Ultra Low Input.

The table lists this clonotype with a few counts. Trimming shortened V by 6 bases and J by 4 bases, and 15 bases separated the two germline ends. This CDR3 comprises 14 residues. In TCRdb, the 5' RACE reads were re-called with MiXCR into one record per CDR3 protein. Altogether some 340,000 distinct CDR3 sequences are present, approximately 12% being singletons, with the ten largest covering approximately 3%. The sample was CD4+ T cells sorted from PBMCs, taken 45 days after the yellow fever booster vaccination. The sequence came from a man between 18 and 29 years old who received the YFV17D yellow fever vaccine. This chain links TRBV12-3 or TRBV12-4 with TRBJ1-2; possibly TRBD1 for D (6 bases). DNA for the CDR3: TGTGCCAGCAGGGGTCAGGGGTCTACCTATGGCTACACCTTC. It is translated as CASRGQGSTYGYTF.